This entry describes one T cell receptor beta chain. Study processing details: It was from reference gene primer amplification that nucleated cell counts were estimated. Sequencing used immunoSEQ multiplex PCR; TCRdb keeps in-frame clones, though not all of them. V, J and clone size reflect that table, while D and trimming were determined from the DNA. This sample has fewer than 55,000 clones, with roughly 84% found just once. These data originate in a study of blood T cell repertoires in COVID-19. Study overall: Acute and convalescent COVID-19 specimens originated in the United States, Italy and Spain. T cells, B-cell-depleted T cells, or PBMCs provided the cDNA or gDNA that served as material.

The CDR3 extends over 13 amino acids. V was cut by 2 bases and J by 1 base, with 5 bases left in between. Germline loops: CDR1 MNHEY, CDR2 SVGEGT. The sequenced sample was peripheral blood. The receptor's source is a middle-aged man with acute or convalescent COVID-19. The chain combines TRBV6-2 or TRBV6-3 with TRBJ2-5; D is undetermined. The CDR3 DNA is TGTGCCAGCAGTTACCAGTTCCAAGAGACCCAGTACTTC. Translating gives CASSYQFQETQYF.